The subject of this entry is one T cell receptor (beta chain). The junction does not match germline at one end; this may be a read error. This specimen belongs to a study of response to subunit inactivated influenza vaccine. MiXCR, applied by TCRdb to the RT-PCR reads, yields one record per CDR3 protein. Of about 310,000 distinct CDR3 sequences listed, approximately 20% are singletons. The germline gives CDR1 SNHLY, CDR2 FYNNEI. The CDR3 length is 13 residues. This rearrangement joins TRBV2 to TRBJ1-2; D is perhaps TRBD1 (6 bases). This clonotype was obtained from a man between 50 and 75 years old who received an inactivated influenza vaccine. Sample: PBMCs from blood, taken 21 months after vaccination. This CDR3 is CTIEGGARKGYTF. CDR3 nucleotides: TGCACGATCGAGGGGGGGGCCCGTAAGGGCTACACCTTC.